Presented here are 4 T cell receptor beta chains from one specimen sequenced in a study of control samples from healthy donors and cancer patients. Assay used: immunoSEQ multiplex PCR; TCRdb lists only in-frame clones, some missing. The data contain about 120,000 clones, approximately 91% of them seen just once; the ten biggest clones take up 7.8%. Sequencing input: blood. These receptors were collected from a woman aged 18-29 years in good health.

The chain recombines TRBV12-5 with TRBJ2-1, with 8 nucleotides matching TRBD2. The CDR3 consists of 18 residues. Looked up from germline, CDR1 is LGHNT and CDR2 is FRNRAP. J gave up 3 bases and V 7 bases, and 17 bases lay outside the gene matches. The CDR3 sequence: CASAPGLAGSPIYNEQFF. The CDR3 DNA follows: TGTGCTAGTGCCCCCGGATTAGCGGGATCTCCCATCTACAATGAGCAGTTCTTC.

On this clone itself: The junction and the germline gene differ at one end; a read error may be behind it. V gene TRBV27 combines with J gene TRBJ2-5; D unclear. The CDR3 runs 14 residues. Germline loops: CDR1 MNHEY, CDR2 SMNVEV (reference sequence). For the CDR3, the DNA is TGTGCCAGCAGTATATCTACCGGTCAAGAGACCCAGTACTTC. It yields the protein CASSISTGQETQYF.

The rearrangement uses TRBV6-5 and TRBJ1-5; 7 positions agree with TRBD1. The CDR3 extends over 13 amino acids. Trimming cost V 7 bases and J 6 bases; bases outside gene matches: 6. Germline V gives CDR1 MNHEY, CDR2 SVGAGI. The CDR3 DNA is TGTGCCAGCAAGGTAGGGGGCGTTCAGCCCCAGCATTTT. This gives the protein CASKVGGVQPQHF.

The chain couples TRBV29-1 to TRBJ2-7; weak D call: TRBD2 (6 bases). V lost 5 bases to trimming and J lost 3 bases, with 14 bases between them. The CDR3 length is 13 residues. Per the germline V gene, CDR1 is SQVTM and CDR2 is ANQGSEA. CDR3 coding DNA: TGCAGCGTTTACCACCGGGGAGGCTACGAGCAGTACTTC. Protein product: CSVYHRGGYEQYF.